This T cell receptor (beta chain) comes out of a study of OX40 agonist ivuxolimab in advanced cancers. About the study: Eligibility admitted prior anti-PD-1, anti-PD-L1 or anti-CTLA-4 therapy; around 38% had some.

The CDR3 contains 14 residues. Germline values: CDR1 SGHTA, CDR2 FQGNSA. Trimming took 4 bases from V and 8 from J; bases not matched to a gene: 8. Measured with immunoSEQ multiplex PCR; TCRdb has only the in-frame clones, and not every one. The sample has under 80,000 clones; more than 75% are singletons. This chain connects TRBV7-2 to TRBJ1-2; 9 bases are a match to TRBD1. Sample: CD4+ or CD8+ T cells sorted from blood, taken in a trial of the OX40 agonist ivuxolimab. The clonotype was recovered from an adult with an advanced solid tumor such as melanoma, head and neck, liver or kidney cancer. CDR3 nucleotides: TGTGCCAGCAGCTCCACATCGGGGACAGGGGGCTACACCTTC. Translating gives CASSSTSGTGGYTF.